Following are 27 T cell receptor beta chains from one sample sequenced in a study of T cells in Graves' hyperthyroidism and ophthalmopathy. The source material, RNA transcripts, was used to amplify TCR beta CDR3 regions. HTBI primers drove first-round RT-PCR of the TCR CDR3. TCRdb redid the calling of the multiplex PCR reads with MiXCR, one entry per CDR3 protein. The data show about 360,000 distinct CDR3 sequences, approximately 13% seen once. Material for sequencing was blood. These receptors came from a woman younger than 30 with Graves' hyperthyroidism.

In its sample, this clonotype was seen many times. The chain is built from TRBV27 and TRBJ2-3; no reliable D call. The germline gives CDR1 MNHEY, CDR2 SMNVEV (reference sequence). This CDR3 contains 14 residues. V was shortened by 5 bases and J by 4 bases, with 13 bases between the two germline ends. The CDR3 DNA is TGTGCCAGCAGTCTGACGGGCCCCCCAGATACGCAGTATTTT. Protein: CASSLTGPPDTQYF.

This clonotype was found a few times. The V call is TRBV15, the J call TRBJ1-2; possibly TRBD1 for D (5 bases). The germline gives CDR1 LNHNV, CDR2 YYDKDF (reference sequence). V dropped 0 bases and J dropped 6 bases, with 17 bases sitting between them. CDR3 length equals 16 residues. The CDR3 nucleotides are TGTGCCACCAGCAGAGATCACAGGACGGGGCGCAATGGCTACACCTTC. Its translation: CATSRDHRTGRNGYTF.

CDR3 sequence reads: CASSPSGHLNTGELFF. As DNA, the CDR3 is TGCGCCAGCAGCCCAAGCGGGCATTTGAACACCGGGGAGCTGTTTTTT. The chain links TRBV4-3 to TRBJ2-2; maybe TRBD2 (6 bases). The CDR3 sequence is 16 residues long. Germline assignment: CDR1 LGHNA and CDR2 YSLEER. Trimming removed 4 bases at V and 1 base at J, with 13 bases between.

This clonotype was observed many times. The chain joins TRBV24-1 to TRBJ1-5, with D unclear. The CDR3 runs 13 residues. Trimming cost V 2 bases and J 4 bases, with 5 bases left between them. From germline, CDR1 is KGHDR and CDR2 SFDVKD. CDR3 loop: CATSDSTNQPQHF. The CDR3, as DNA: TGTGCCACCAGTGATTCGACAAATCAGCCCCAGCATTTT.

The chain has TRBV12-3 or TRBV12-4 and TRBJ2-2; weak D call: TRBD1 (6 bases). This CDR3 region has 14 residues. Deletions cut 7 bases from V and 4 bases from J, with 13 bases between. The CDR3 sequence: CASNRGGRTGELFF. Here the CDR3 DNA reads TGTGCCAGCAATAGAGGGGGACGCACCGGGGAGCTGTTTTTT.

This clonotype was recorded a few times. V and J are TRBV5-1 and TRBJ1-2; D ambiguous. The CDR3 sequence is 14 residues long. The germline gives CDR1 SGHRS, CDR2 YFSETQ. Trimming took 2 bases from V and 2 from J, leaving 10 bases between them. The CDR3 DNA sequence: TGCGCCAGCAGCTTCGACGGAATGAACTATGGCTACACCTTC. Encoded protein: CASSFDGMNYGYTF.

On this clonotype: Possible read error: a much larger clone is one base away. The chain employs TRBV28 and TRBJ2-5; 7 nucleotides agree with TRBD2. This CDR3 has 12 amino acids. The germline gives CDR1 MDHEN, CDR2 SYDVKM. V lost 9 bases and J lost 5; bases outside the gene matches: 6. Here the CDR3 reads CASSGRLETQYF. The CDR3 coding sequence is TGTGCCAGTTCCGGGAGGTTGGAGACCCAGTACTTC.

This clonotype has ten or more counts. This rearrangement joins TRBV10-3 to TRBJ1-1, with TRBD1 identical over 11 bases. The CDR3 has 16 amino acids. J lost 10 bases, V lost 0 bases, and 10 bases had no gene match. Germline V gives CDR1 ENHRY, CDR2 SYGVKD. CDR3 in amino acids: CAISESNGQGAGRAFF. The CDR3 bases are TGTGCCATCAGTGAGTCTAACGGACAGGGGGCGGGTCGAGCTTTCTTT.

V is TRBV4-3 and J is TRBJ1-1, with TRBD1 matching 11 bases. Germline-derived CDR1 and CDR2 are LGHNA and YSLEER. The CDR3 sequence is 16 residues long. J gave up 4 bases and V 5 bases, and 9 bases lay outside the gene matches. The CDR3 region has the DNA TGCGCCAGCAGCGCGGCCGGGACAGGGGGAGGCACTGAAGCTTTCTTT. Amino acids: CASSAAGTGGGTEAFF.

The chain joins TRBV5-1 to TRBJ1-4; D perhaps matches TRBD1 (5 bases). The CDR3 is made up of 13 amino acids. V was clipped by 4 bases and J by 8 bases, with 12 bases between them. The germline gives CDR1 SGHRS, CDR2 YFSETQ. The CDR3 bases are TGCGCCAGCAGCACCCAGGGCAGGGAAAAACTGTTTTTT. Its translation: CASSTQGREKLFF.

This clonotype was recorded a few times. This chain links TRBV28 with TRBJ2-7, with 13 nucleotides matching TRBD2. Germline CDR1 and CDR2: MDHEN and SYDVKM. The trim removed 3 bases at V and 6 bases at J, leaving 2 bases unmatched. The CDR3 runs to 14 residues. Here the CDR3 DNA reads TGTGCCAGCAGTTTCGGGACTAGCGGGGTCGAGCAGTACTTC. As protein: CASSFGTSGVEQYF.

This clonotype was observed a handful of times. V and J are TRBV4-2 and TRBJ2-2; D ambiguous. Germline V gene data show CDR1 as LGHNA and CDR2 as YNFKEQ. The CDR3 consists of 14 residues. V was shortened by 1 base and J by 3 bases, with 6 bases between the two germline ends. The CDR3 coding sequence is TGTGCCAGCAGCCAAGGAAGGGACACCGGGGAGCTGTTTTTT. Protein sequence: CASSQGRDTGELFF.

This clonotype was seen a handful of times. The chain is built from TRBV7-9 and TRBJ2-1; TRBD2 matches at 15 bases. Germline CDR1 is SEHNR and CDR2 is FQNEAQ (reference sequence). The V segment lost 4 bases and the J segment 5 bases; nucleotides outside the gene matches: 12. The CDR3 contains 19 residues. In nucleotides, the CDR3 is TGTGCCAGCAGCTCGTGGGGCAGGACTAGCGGGAGGGGTAACAATGAGCAGTTCTTC. Amino acids: CASSSWGRTSGRGNNEQFF.

This clonotype occurred a few times. The DNA for the CDR3 is TGCAGCGTTGGGGCATTTGCAGATACGCAGTATTTT. Amino acids: CSVGAFADTQYF. This sequence joins TRBV29-1 and TRBJ2-3; D is ambiguous. The germline gives CDR1 SQVTM, CDR2 ANQGSEA. The V end lost 4 bases, the J end lost 4 bases, and 9 bases lay between the germline ends. The CDR3 totals 12 residues.

Ten or more counts support this clonotype. CDR3 DNA: TGTGCCTGGAGGAGGGACAGGGGAGTGACTGAAGCTTTCTTT. As protein: CAWRRDRGVTEAFF. The V gene is TRBV30, the J gene TRBJ1-1; 10 bases fit TRBD1. Germline-derived CDR1 and CDR2 are GTSNPN and SVGIG (reference sequence). J lost 5 bases, V lost 3 bases, and 6 bases had no gene match. This CDR3 spans 14 amino acids.

The sample holds many counts of this clonotype. The J gene is TRBJ1-5, the V gene TRBV30; D call uncertain. The CDR3 runs 15 residues. V lost 1 base and J lost 4, with 14 bases in between. The V gene's germline CDR1 is GTSNPN and CDR2 SVGIG (reference sequence). In DNA, the CDR3 is TGTGCCTGGAGTGCGGCCGGAAAGGTAAATCAGCCCCAGCATTTT. Its translation: CAWSAAGKVNQPQHF.

This clonotype was counted ten times or more. The V gene is TRBV5-1, the J gene TRBJ2-1, with TRBD2 identical over 8 bases. V was clipped by 1 base and J by 7 bases; unmatched bases: 10. The CDR3 covers 16 residues. The germline CDR1 and CDR2 sequences are SGHRS and YFSETQ. The CDR3 loop is CASSLIAGRGKNEQFF. CDR3 bases: TGCGCCAGCAGCTTGATAGCGGGGCGGGGAAAAAATGAGCAGTTCTTC.

V and J are TRBV5-6 and TRBJ1-5; 8 bases align to TRBD1. This CDR3 is 16 amino acids long. Trimming removed 1 base from V and 6 bases from J; junction bases left unmatched: 9. Germline assignment: CDR1 SGHDT and CDR2 YYEEEE. CDR3 amino acids: CASSLYDGDRRQPQHF. The CDR3 nucleotides are TGTGCCAGCAGCTTGTATGACGGGGACAGGCGTCAGCCCCAGCATTTT.

The chain employs TRBV6-5 and TRBJ2-5, with a tentative D call TRBD2 (5 bases). With 2 bases removed from V and 3 bases from J, the gap between germline ends came to 16 bases. Germline CDR1 and CDR2: MNHEY and SVGAGI. This CDR3 is 16 amino acids long. The CDR3 is CASSYPILVEEETQYF. For the CDR3, the DNA is TGTGCCAGCAGTTACCCCATACTAGTGGAGGAAGAGACCCAGTACTTC.

This clonotype was counted ten times or more. The rearrangement links TRBV20-1 to TRBJ2-7; D remains unclear. V lost 3 bases, J lost 0 bases, and 9 bases lay in between. Germline V gene sequence: CDR1 DFQATT, CDR2 SNEGSKA (reference sequence). The CDR3 covers 13 residues. The CDR3 spells CSARSRVSYEQYF. The CDR3, as DNA: TGCAGTGCTAGGAGTAGGGTCTCCTACGAGCAGTACTTC.

This clonotype was picked up many times. The rearrangement uses TRBV11-2 and TRBJ1-1, with D unclear. The V and J ends lost 1 base and 3 bases respectively, with 12 bases between them. The CDR3 has 15 residues. Germline V CDR1 and CDR2: SGHAT, FQNNGV. The CDR3: CASSLVAGGDTEAFF. The CDR3 nucleotides read TGTGCCAGCAGCTTAGTTGCAGGAGGAGACACTGAAGCTTTCTTT. Full variable domain (rest looked up from reference TRBV11-2 and TRBJ1-1): EAGVAQSPRYKIIEKRQSVAFWCNPISGHATLYWYQQILGQGPKLLIQFQNNGVVDDSQLPKDRFSAERLKGVDSTLKIQPAKLEDSAVYLCASSLVAGGDTEAFFGQGTRLTVV.

This clonotype was picked up a small number of times. The chain joins TRBV5-5 to TRBJ2-1; 9 bases align to TRBD1. This CDR3 region has 14 residues. Germline CDR1 reads SGHKS; CDR2 reads YYEKEE (reference sequence). Losses at the gene ends were 4 bases for V and 15 bases for J; bases not matched to a gene: 14. The CDR3 loop reads CASSDGTGWEVTFF. DNA of the CDR3: TGTGCCAGCAGCGACGGGACAGGGTGGGAGGTGACGTTCTTC.

This clonotype appeared many times. V is TRBV6-2 or TRBV6-3 and J is TRBJ1-1; no clear D. The V and J ends lost 8 bases and 6 bases respectively, with 7 bases between them. CDR3 size: 10 residues. In germline, CDR1 is MNHEY, CDR2 SVGEGT. This CDR3 is CASGRAEAFF. The DNA of the CDR3 is TGTGCCAGCGGTAGAGCTGAAGCTTTCTTT.

This clonotype was seen a handful of times. The chain joins TRBV6-4 to TRBJ2-3, with 7 positions matching TRBD2. The J segment lost 4 bases and the V segment lost 8 bases, leaving 9 bases of the junction unmatched. The germline gives CDR1 MRHNA, CDR2 SNTAGT. CDR3 size: 14 residues. The CDR3 nucleotides are TGTGCCAGCCGAACGGGAGGTGGGCCAGATACGCAGTATTTT. Protein product: CASRTGGGPDTQYF.

In its sample, this clonotype was seen many times. CDR3 sequence reads: CSAGSVATEAFF. The CDR3 DNA reads TGCAGTGCTGGCTCGGTGGCCACTGAAGCTTTCTTT. The chain joins TRBV20-1 to TRBJ1-1; D unresolved. The germline V and J ends were trimmed by 5 bases and 4 bases, with 11 bases remaining between them. CDR1 is DFQATT, CDR2 SNEGSKA, per germline (reference sequence). This CDR3 comprises 12 residues.

This clonotype was recorded many times. The CDR3 region is CASSPSTLGQGDGTGTDTQYF. The DNA for the CDR3 is TGCGCCAGCAGCCCCTCGACGCTAGGACAGGGGGACGGGACTGGCACAGATACGCAGTATTTT. The genes are TRBV4-1 and TRBJ2-3; 10 nucleotides align to TRBD1. Germline lookup yields CDR1 MGHRA and CDR2 YSYEKL. V lost 4 bases, J lost 1 base, and 20 bases stayed unmatched. The CDR3 contains 21 residues.

This clonotype was found a few times. The rearrangement joins TRBV24-1 to TRBJ2-1; 12 positions agree with TRBD2. The CDR3 covers 16 residues. V trimming: 0 bases; J trimming: 6 bases; junction bases outside the gene matches: 2. Germline CDR1 KGHDR, CDR2 SFDVKD. CDR3 loop: CATSDLALAGGNEQFF. The CDR3 nucleotides are TGTGCCACCAGTGATTTGGCACTAGCGGGAGGCAATGAGCAGTTCTTC.